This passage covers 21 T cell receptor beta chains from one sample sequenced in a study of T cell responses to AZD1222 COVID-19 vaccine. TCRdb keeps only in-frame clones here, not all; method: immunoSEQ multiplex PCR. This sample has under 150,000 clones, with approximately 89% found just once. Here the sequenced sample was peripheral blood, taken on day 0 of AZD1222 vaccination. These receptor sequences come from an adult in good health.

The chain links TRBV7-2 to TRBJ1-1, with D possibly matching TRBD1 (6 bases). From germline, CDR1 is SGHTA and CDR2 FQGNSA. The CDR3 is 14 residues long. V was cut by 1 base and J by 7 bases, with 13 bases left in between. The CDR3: CASSLGGTRVEAFF. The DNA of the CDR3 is TGTGCCAGCAGCTTAGGCGGGACACGCGTTGAAGCTTTCTTT.

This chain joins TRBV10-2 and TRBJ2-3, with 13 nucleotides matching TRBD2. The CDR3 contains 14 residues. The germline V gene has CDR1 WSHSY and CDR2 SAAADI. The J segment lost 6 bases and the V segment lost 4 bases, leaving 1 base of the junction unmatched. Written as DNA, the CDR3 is TGCGCCAGCAGTGTGACTAGCGGGGGGGATACGCAGTATTTT. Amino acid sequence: CASSVTSGGDTQYF.

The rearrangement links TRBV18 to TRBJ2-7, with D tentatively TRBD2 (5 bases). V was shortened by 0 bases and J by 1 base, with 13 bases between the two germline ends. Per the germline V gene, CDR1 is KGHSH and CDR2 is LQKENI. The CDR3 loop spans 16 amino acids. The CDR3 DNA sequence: TGTGCCAGCTCACCACCGAGGGCAGCCTCATCCTACGAGCAGTACTTC. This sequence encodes CASSPPRAASSYEQYF.

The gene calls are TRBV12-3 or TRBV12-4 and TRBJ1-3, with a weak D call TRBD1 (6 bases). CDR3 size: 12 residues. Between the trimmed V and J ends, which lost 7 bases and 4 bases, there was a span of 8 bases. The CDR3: CASTGEGNTIYF. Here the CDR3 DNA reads TGTGCCAGCACAGGGGAAGGAAACACCATATATTTT.

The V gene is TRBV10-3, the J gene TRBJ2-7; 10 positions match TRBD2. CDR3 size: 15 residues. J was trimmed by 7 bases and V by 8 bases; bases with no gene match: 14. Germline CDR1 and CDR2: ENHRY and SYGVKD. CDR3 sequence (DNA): TGTGCCATCCACGGAGGGCTAGCGGGGGTGAAGGAGCAGTACTTC. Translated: CAIHGGLAGVKEQYF.

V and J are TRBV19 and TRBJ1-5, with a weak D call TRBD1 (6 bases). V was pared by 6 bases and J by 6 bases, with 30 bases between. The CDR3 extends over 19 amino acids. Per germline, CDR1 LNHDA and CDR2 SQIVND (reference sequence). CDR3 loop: CASRPREGRGHSPGQPQHF. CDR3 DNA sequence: TGTGCCAGTAGGCCCCGGGAGGGCAGGGGACACTCCCCAGGTCAGCCCCAGCATTTT.

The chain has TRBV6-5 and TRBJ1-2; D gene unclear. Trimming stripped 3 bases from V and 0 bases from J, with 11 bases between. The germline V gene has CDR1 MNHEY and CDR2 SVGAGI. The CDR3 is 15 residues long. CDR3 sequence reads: CASSYDGWANYGYTF. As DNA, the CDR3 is TGTGCCAGCAGTTATGACGGGTGGGCTAACTATGGCTACACCTTC.

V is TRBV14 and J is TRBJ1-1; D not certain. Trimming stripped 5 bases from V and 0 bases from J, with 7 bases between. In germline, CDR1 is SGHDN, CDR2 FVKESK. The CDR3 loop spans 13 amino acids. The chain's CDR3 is CASSYGVNTEAFF. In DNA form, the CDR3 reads TGTGCCAGCAGCTACGGGGTGAACACTGAAGCTTTCTTT.

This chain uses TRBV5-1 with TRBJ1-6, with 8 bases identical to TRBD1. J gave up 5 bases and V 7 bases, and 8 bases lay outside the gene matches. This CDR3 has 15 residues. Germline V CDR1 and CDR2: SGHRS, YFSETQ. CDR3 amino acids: CASAPGGADNSPLHF. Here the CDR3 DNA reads TGCGCCAGCGCCCCAGGGGGCGCCGATAATTCACCCCTCCACTTT.

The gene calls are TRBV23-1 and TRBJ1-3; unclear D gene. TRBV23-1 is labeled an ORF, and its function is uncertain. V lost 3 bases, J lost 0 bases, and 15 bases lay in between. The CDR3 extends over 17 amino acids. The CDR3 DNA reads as TGCGCCAGCAGTCAGTGGAAAGGGTCCAGCTCTGGAAACACCATATATTTT. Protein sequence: CASSQWKGSSSGNTIYF.

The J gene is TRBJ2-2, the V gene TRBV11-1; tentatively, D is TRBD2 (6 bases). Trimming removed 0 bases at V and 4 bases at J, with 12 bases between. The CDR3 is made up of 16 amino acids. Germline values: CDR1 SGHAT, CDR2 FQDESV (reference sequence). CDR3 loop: CASSLAGAGPTGELFF. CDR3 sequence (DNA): TGTGCCAGCAGCTTAGCCGGCGCGGGACCCACCGGGGAGCTGTTTTTT.

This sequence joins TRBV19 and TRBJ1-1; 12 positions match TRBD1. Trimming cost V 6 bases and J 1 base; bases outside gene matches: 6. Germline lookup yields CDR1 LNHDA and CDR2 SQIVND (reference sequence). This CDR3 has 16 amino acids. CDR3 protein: CASRKGQGARNTEAFF. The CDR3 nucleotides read TGTGCCAGTAGAAAGGGACAGGGGGCGCGGAACACTGAAGCTTTCTTT.

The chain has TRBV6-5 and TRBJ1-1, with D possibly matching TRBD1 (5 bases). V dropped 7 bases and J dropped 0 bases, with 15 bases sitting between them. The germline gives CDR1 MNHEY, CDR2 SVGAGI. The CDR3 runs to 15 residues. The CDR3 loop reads CASTNPGLLNTEAFF. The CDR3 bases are TGTGCCAGCACCAACCCGGGACTCCTGAACACTGAAGCTTTCTTT.

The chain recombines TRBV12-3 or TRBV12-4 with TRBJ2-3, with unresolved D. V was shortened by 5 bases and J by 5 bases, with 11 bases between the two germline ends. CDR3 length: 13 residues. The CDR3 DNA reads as TGTGCCAGCAGTCTCGTAGTGAGAGATACGCAGTATTTT. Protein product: CASSLVVRDTQYF.

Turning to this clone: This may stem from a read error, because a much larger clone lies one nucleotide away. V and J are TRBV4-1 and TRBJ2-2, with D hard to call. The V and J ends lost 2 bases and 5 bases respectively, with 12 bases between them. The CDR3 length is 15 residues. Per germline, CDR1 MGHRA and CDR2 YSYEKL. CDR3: CASSQSSLGTGELFF. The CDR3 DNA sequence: TGCGCCAGCAGCCAATCTTCACTGGGGACCGGGGAGCTGTTTTTT.

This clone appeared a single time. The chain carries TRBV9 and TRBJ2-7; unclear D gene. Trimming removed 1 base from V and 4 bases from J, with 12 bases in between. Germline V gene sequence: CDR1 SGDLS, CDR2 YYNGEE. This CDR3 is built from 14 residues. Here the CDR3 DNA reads TGTGCCAGCAGCGTACAAGATTCCCTATACGAGCAGTACTTC. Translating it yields CASSVQDSLYEQYF.

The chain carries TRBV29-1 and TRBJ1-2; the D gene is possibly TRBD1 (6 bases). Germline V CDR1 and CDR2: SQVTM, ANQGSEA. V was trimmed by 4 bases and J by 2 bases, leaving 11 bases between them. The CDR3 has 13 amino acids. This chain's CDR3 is CSVGTDGNYGYTF. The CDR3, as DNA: TGCAGCGTTGGGACAGACGGGAACTATGGCTACACCTTC.

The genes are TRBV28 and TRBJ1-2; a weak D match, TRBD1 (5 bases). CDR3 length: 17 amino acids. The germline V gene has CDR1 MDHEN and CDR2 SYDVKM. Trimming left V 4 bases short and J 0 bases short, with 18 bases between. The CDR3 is CASSSGDTVGSNYGYTF. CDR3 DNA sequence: TGTGCCAGCAGTTCGGGGGATACAGTGGGATCTAACTATGGCTACACCTTC.

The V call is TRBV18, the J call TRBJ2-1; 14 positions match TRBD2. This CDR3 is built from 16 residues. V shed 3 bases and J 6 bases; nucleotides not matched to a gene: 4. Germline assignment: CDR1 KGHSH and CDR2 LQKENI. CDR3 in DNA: TGTGCCAGCTCACCGAGACTAGCGGGGGGGATCAATGAGCAGTTCTTC. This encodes CASSPRLAGGINEQFF.

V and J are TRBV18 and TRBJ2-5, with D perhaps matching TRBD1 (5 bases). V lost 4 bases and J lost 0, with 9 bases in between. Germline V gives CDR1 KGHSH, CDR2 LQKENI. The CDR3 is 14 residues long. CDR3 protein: CASSLIRDQETQYF. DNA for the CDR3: TGTGCCAGCTCACTCATCAGGGACCAAGAGACCCAGTACTTC.

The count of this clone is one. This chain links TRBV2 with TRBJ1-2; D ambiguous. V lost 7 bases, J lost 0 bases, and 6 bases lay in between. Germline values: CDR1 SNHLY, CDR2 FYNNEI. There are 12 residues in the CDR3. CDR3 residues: CASTVPNYGYTF. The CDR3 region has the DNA TGTGCCAGCACGGTACCTAACTATGGCTACACCTTC.